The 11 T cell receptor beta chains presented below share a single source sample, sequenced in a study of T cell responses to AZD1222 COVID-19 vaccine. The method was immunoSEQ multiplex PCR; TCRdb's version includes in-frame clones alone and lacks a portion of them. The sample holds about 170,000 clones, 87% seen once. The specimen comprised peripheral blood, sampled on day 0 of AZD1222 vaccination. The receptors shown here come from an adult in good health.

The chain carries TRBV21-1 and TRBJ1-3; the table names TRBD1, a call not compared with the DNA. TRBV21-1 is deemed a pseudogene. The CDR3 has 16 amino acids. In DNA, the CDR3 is TGTGCCAGCAGCAAAGCAATCAGGGTCTCTGGAAACACCATATATTTT. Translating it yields CASSKAIRVSGNTIYF.

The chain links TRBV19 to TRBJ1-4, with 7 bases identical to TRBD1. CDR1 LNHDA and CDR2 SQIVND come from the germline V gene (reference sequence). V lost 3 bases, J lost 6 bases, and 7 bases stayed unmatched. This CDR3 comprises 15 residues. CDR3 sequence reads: CASSILTGRHEKLFF. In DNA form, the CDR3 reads TGTGCCAGTAGTATTTTGACAGGGCGGCATGAAAAACTGTTTTTT.

The CDR3 region is CASSQEAGAYNEQFF. For the CDR3, the DNA is TGTGCCAGCAGCCAAGAAGCGGGAGCCTACAATGAGCAGTTCTTC. The rearrangement links TRBV3-1 (or the pseudogene TRBV3-2) to TRBJ2-1; 8 bases match TRBD2. Germline V CDR1 and CDR2: LGHDT, YNNKEL (reference sequence). Trimming cost V 0 bases and J 2 bases; bases outside gene matches: 0. This CDR3 contains 15 residues.

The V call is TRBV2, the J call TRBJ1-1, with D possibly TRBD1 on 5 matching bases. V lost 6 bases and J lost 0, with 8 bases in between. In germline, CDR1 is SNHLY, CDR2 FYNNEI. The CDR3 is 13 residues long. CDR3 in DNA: TGTGCCAGCAGAGACAGCTTGAACACTGAAGCTTTCTTT. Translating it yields CASRDSLNTEAFF. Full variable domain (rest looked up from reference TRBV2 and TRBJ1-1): EPEVTQTPSHQVTQMGQEVILRCVPISNHLYFYWYRQILGQKVEFLVSFYNNEISEKSEIFDDQFSVERPDGSNFTLKIRSTKLEDSAMYFCASRDSLNTEAFFGQGTRLTVV.

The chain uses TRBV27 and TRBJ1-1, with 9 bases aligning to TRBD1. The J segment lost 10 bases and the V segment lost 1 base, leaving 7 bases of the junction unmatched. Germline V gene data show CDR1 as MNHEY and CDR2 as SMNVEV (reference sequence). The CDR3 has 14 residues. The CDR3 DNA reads TGTGCCAGCAGTTTATTGGGACAGGGAGGAGGAGCTTTCTTT. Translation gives CASSLLGQGGGAFF.

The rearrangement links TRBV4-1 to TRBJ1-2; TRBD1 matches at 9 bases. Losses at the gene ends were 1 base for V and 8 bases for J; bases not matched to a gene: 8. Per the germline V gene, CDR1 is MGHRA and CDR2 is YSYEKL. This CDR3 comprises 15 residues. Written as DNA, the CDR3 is TGCGCCAGCAGCCAAGTGGGACAGGGTAAGGACGGCTACACCTTC. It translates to CASSQVGQGKDGYTF.

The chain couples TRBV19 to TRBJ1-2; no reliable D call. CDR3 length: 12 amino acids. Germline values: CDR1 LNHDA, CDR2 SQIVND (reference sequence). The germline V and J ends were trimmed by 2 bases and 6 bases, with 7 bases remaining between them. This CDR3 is CASSIQGDGYTF. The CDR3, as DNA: TGTGCCAGTAGTATACAAGGCGATGGCTACACCTTC.

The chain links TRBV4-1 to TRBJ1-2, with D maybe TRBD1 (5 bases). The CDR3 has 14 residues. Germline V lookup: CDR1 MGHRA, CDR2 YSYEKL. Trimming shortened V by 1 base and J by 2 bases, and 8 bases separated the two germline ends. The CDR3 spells CASSQASGNYGYTF. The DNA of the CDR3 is TGCGCCAGCAGCCAAGCATCAGGGAACTATGGCTACACCTTC.

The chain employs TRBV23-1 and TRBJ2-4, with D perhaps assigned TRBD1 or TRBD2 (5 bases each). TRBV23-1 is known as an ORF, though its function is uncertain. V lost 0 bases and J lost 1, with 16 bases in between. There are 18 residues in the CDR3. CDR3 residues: CASSQSDSQGAAKNIQYF. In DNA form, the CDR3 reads TGCGCCAGCAGTCAATCGGATTCCCAGGGAGCGGCCAAAAACATTCAGTACTTC.

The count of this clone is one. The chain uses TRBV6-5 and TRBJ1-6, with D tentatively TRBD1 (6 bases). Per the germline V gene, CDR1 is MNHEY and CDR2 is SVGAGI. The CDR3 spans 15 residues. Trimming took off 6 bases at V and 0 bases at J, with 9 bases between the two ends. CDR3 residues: CASSQGISYNSPLHF. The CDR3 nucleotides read TGTGCCAGCAGCCAGGGGATCTCCTATAATTCACCCCTCCACTTT.

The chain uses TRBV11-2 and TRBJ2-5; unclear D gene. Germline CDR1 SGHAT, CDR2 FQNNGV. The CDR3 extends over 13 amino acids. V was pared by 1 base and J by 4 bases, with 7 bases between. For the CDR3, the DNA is TGTGCCAGCAGCTTAGGGGTGGGAGAGACCCAGTACTTC. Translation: CASSLGVGETQYF.